This T cell receptor beta chain stems from a study of Tregs in tolerant kidney transplant recipients. V was trimmed by 4 bases and J by 2 bases, leaving 17 bases between them. Germline V gene data show CDR1 as SGHDT and CDR2 as YYEEEE. The CDR3 spans 16 residues. The method was immunoSEQ multiplex PCR; TCRdb's version includes in-frame clones alone and lacks a portion of them. Here the sample spans some 57,000 clones, about 90% being singletons. The nonmyeloablative bone marrow transplants came from related graft donors, with transient mixed chimerism. CD4+CD25+CD127- Tregs, CD4+CD25- non-Tregs, CD4 and CD8 cells were sorted.

The V and J genes are TRBV5-6 and TRBJ2-3; tentative D call: TRBD1 (6 bases). This clonotype was obtained from a human patient who received a combined kidney and bone marrow transplant. Among the T cells, some may be from the graft donor. Material: CD8+ T cells from blood (PBMCs), obtained 24 months after the transplant. In nucleotides, the CDR3 is TGTGCCAGCAGCCCAACCGTACAGGGCGTCACAGATACGCAGTATTTT. Translating gives CASSPTVQGVTDTQYF.